This T cell receptor beta chain was observed in a study of response to subunit inactivated influenza vaccine. This clonotype was observed a handful of times. Its specificity is unknown. General study results and limits: That few new T cells are recruited by each seasonal influenza vaccination was the authors' suggestion.

TCRdb passed the RT-PCR reads through MiXCR, listing each CDR3 protein once. Among just under 250,000 distinct CDR3 sequences listed, 10% to 15% were seen once. The CDR3 extends over 13 amino acids. Unmatched junction bases numbered 7, after V lost 7 bases and J lost 9 bases. Germline loops: CDR1 DFQATT, CDR2 SNEGSKA (reference sequence). This receptor was obtained from a man aged 50 or older who received an inactivated influenza vaccine. The source was non-naive T cells sorted from PBMCs, collected 14 days before vaccination. This chain joins TRBV20-1 and TRBJ1-6, with 9 positions matching TRBD1. CDR3 amino acids: CSGRDRESSPLHF. CDR3 coding DNA: TGCAGTGGTCGGGACAGGGAGTCTTCACCCCTCCACTTT.